Reported below is one TCR beta chain. The antigen is unknown. The data originate from a study of OX40 agonist ivuxolimab in advanced cancers. Looking at the study overall: Among those enrolled, mean age was approximately 60 years (range about 23 to 90) and about 79% were male.

The CDR3 covers 14 residues. CDR1 is KGHSH, CDR2 LQKENI, per germline. Trimming removed 4 bases from V and 3 bases from J; junction bases left unmatched: 6. Peripheral blood came from all dose cohorts at three timepoints. Profiled with immunoSEQ multiplex PCR; TCRdb holds only in-frame clones, not every one. The profile covers roughly 70,000 clones, with around 83% appearing a single time and about 5% taken by the ten largest. The study, taken as a whole, reports: Among the lowest peripheral clonal expansion occurred in 0.1-3.0 mg/kg partial responders.

The V call is TRBV18, the J call TRBJ2-7; 7 nucleotides match TRBD1. The specimen comprised CD4+ or CD8+ T cells sorted from blood, sampled in a trial of the OX40 agonist ivuxolimab. The TCR was taken from an adult with an advanced solid tumor such as melanoma, head and neck, liver or kidney cancer. CDR3 loop: CASSLTGQYYEQYF. CDR3 DNA sequence: TGTGCCAGCTCACTGACGGGACAGTACTACGAGCAGTACTTC.